The 27 T cell receptor beta chains presented below share a single source sample, sequenced in a study of CD8 T cells in ankylosing spondylitis. Each CDR3 protein is one row after TCRdb ran MiXCR on the 5' RACE reads. The sample shows about 300,000 distinct CDR3 sequences, roughly 11% of them seen only once. The sample consisted of blood, either unsorted or a sorted T cell fraction (not recorded which). The receptors stem from a female donor with ankylosing spondylitis or in good health (not recorded which).

This clonotype was seen ten or more times. The chain couples TRBV7-9 to TRBJ2-1, with D hard to call. This CDR3 spans 16 amino acids. V was pared by 4 bases and J by 0 bases, with 13 bases between. The germline V gene encodes CDR1 SEHNR and CDR2 FQNEAQ (reference sequence). CDR3 nucleotide sequence: TGTGCCAGCAGCTCCCTGGATCGAAGCTCCTACAATGAGCAGTTCTTC. This translates into CASSSLDRSSYNEQFF.

This clonotype was recorded many times. The gene calls are TRBV20-1 and TRBJ2-7, with TRBD1 identical over 8 bases. The CDR3 consists of 14 residues. Trimming took 3 bases from V and 1 from J; bases not matched to a gene: 5. Germline loops: CDR1 DFQATT, CDR2 SNEGSKA (reference sequence). The DNA for the CDR3 is TGCAGTGCTAGTCTTCAGGGGGCATCCTACGAGCAGTACTTC. Amino acid sequence: CSASLQGASYEQYF.

This clonotype appeared many times. The chain carries TRBV20-1 and TRBJ2-3, with D maybe TRBD2 (6 bases). The CDR3 totals 16 residues. V lost 6 bases to trimming and J lost 4 bases, with 23 bases between them. CDR1 DFQATT and CDR2 SNEGSKA come from the germline V gene (reference sequence). The CDR3 spells CSASARERSWADTQYF. The CDR3 coding sequence is TGCAGTGCCAGTGCCCGGGAGCGGTCATGGGCAGATACGCAGTATTTT.

Ten or more counts support this clonotype. The chain employs TRBV7-6 and TRBJ2-3, with D tentatively TRBD1 or TRBD2 (5 bases each). The CDR3 loop spans 15 amino acids. Per germline, CDR1 SGHVS and CDR2 FNYEAQ. V lost 3 bases to trimming and J lost 0 bases, with 10 bases between them. The CDR3 DNA reads as TGTGCCAGCAGCTTGGGGGTTTCTAGCACAGATACGCAGTATTTT. As protein: CASSLGVSSTDTQYF.

This clonotype was found many times. The chain uses TRBV7-3 and TRBJ2-7; D uncertain. The ends were cut back, 2 bases at V and 2 bases at J, with 10 bases in the middle. The CDR3 consists of 14 residues. Per the germline V gene, CDR1 is SGHTA and CDR2 is FQGTGA. CDR3 bases: TGTGCCAGCAGCTTAGGTGGGCCAACCTACGAGCAGTACTTC. As protein: CASSLGGPTYEQYF.

The V call is TRBV5-1, the J call TRBJ2-1; 7 bases are a match to TRBD2. From germline, CDR1 is SGHRS and CDR2 YFSETQ. The CDR3 runs to 16 residues. The V and J ends lost 5 bases and 6 bases, in that order; junction bases with no gene match: 14. The CDR3 nucleotides read TGCGCCAGCAGTTTAACTGGGGGGACTACAATCAATGAGCAGTTCTTC. It is translated as CASSLTGGTTINEQFF. The complete variable domain, with remaining parts taken from reference TRBV5-1 and TRBJ2-1, reads KAGVTQTPRYLIKTRGQQVTLSCSPISGHRSVSWYQQTPGQGLQFLFEYFSETQRNKGNFPGRFSGRQFSNSRSEMNVSTLELGDSALYLCASSLTGGTTINEQFFGPGTRLTVL.

This clonotype has a count of ten or more. The chain couples TRBV7-3 to TRBJ2-1; 8 positions match TRBD1. CDR3 length: 14 amino acids. CDR1 is SGHTA, CDR2 FQGTGA, per germline. J lost 8 bases, V lost 2 bases, and 5 bases had no gene match. This CDR3 reads CASSLDRGVDEQFF. The CDR3 nucleotides are TGTGCCAGCAGCTTAGACAGGGGTGTGGATGAGCAGTTCTTC.

This clonotype showed up many times. Here the CDR3 reads CATSRGGVSEQFF. The CDR3 DNA reads as TGTGCCACCAGCAGAGGGGGGGTGAGTGAGCAGTTCTTC. The J gene is TRBJ2-1, the V gene TRBV15, with D perhaps matching TRBD2 (6 bases). This CDR3 comprises 13 residues. The V gene lost 1 base and the J gene lost 9 bases, with 10 bases spanning the gap. Germline V gene lookup returns CDR1 LNHNV and CDR2 YYDKDF (reference sequence).

In nucleotides, the CDR3 is TGTGCCAGCAGCCCCTCGGGCCTGCTCGACGGGGATACGCAGTATTTT. Translating gives CASSPSGLLDGDTQYF. This chain connects TRBV5-8 to TRBJ2-3; D unclear. Deletions cut 4 bases from V and 6 bases from J, with 21 bases between. Germline loops: CDR1 SGHTS, CDR2 YDEGEE. This CDR3 spans 16 amino acids.

This clonotype appeared many times. Here the CDR3 DNA reads TGCAGTGTTCATGGCAGGGGAAGGAATCAGCCCCAGCATTTT. Its translation: CSVHGRGRNQPQHF. The genes are TRBV20-1 and TRBJ1-5; maybe TRBD1 (6 bases). This CDR3 has 14 amino acids. Trimming took off 7 bases at V and 4 bases at J, with 17 bases between the two ends. Germline CDR1 is DFQATT and CDR2 is SNEGSKA (reference sequence).

The chain recombines TRBV28 with TRBJ2-7; no clear D gene. The CDR3 totals 12 residues. CDR1 MDHEN and CDR2 SYDVKM come from the germline V gene. V was trimmed by 4 bases and J by 7 bases, leaving 11 bases between them. In DNA, the CDR3 is TGTGCCAGCAGTTCGACCTCTCGGGAGCAGTACTTC. This translates into CASSSTSREQYF. The whole variable domain, remainder taken from reference TRBV28 and TRBJ2-7, is DVKVTQSSRYLVKRTGEKVFLECVQDMDHENMFWYRQDPGLGLRLIYFSYDVKMKEKGDIPEGYSVSREKKERFSLILESASTNQTSMYLCASSSTSREQYFGPGTRLTVT.

This clonotype turned up a few times. This sequence joins TRBV20-1 and TRBJ1-5; TRBD1 matches 8 bases. J lost 4 bases, V lost 1 base, and 6 bases had no gene match. Germline CDR1 and CDR2: DFQATT and SNEGSKA (reference sequence). The CDR3 extends over 15 amino acids. The CDR3 DNA reads TGCAGTGCTAGAGGCCAGGACAGGGAGAATCAGCCCCAGCATTTT. Translating it yields CSARGQDRENQPQHF.

This clonotype came up a few times. The V and J genes are TRBV29-1 and TRBJ1-2, with a weak D call TRBD1 (6 bases). V lost 6 bases and J 3 bases, leaving 23 bases between the germline ends. The CDR3 extends over 16 amino acids. Germline CDR1 and CDR2: SQVTM and ANQGSEA. In nucleotides, the CDR3 is TGCAGCGTATACGGGATTAGGGGGGCGTCGGACTATGGCTACACCTTC. This encodes CSVYGIRGASDYGYTF.

This clonotype was seen ten or more times. The CDR3 protein is CASSSGSPGNIQYF. The CDR3 DNA is TGCGCCAGCAGCAGCGGGAGTCCTGGGAACATTCAGTACTTC. This chain links TRBV5-1 with TRBJ2-4; 8 nucleotides line up with TRBD2. The CDR3 loop spans 14 amino acids. The V gene end was trimmed by 4 bases and the J gene end by 7 bases; junction bases not matched to a gene: 7. CDR1 and CDR2 (germline): SGHRS, YFSETQ.

V is TRBV12-3 or TRBV12-4 and J is TRBJ2-5; TRBD1 agrees at 9 bases. This CDR3 contains 13 residues. V lost 6 bases to trimming and J lost 8 bases; unmatched junction nucleotides: 7. This CDR3 is CASSSGQGDTQYF. CDR3 DNA sequence: TGTGCCAGCAGCTCGGGACAGGGAGACACCCAGTACTTC.

In this sample, this clonotype turned up a few times. This sequence joins TRBV7-2 and TRBJ2-7; no reliable D call. CDR1 and CDR2 from the germline V gene are SGHTA and FQGNSA. This CDR3 comprises 15 residues. Trimming removed 2 bases at V and 2 bases at J, with 13 bases between. CDR3 sequence (DNA): TGTGCCAGCAGCTTATCACGGCTAGATACCTACGAGCAGTACTTC. Protein product: CASSLSRLDTYEQYF.

This clonotype came up many times. V gene TRBV9 combines with J gene TRBJ2-7, with TRBD2 matching 8 bases. This CDR3 spans 15 amino acids. J lost 1 base, V lost 0 bases, and 3 bases had no gene match. Germline CDR1 and CDR2: SGDLS and YYNGEE. The CDR3 nucleotides read TGTGCCAGCAGCGTAGGGGGACTAGAATCCTACGAGCAGTACTTC. Translating gives CASSVGGLESYEQYF.

This clonotype was seen ten or more times. The chain has TRBV20-1 and TRBJ2-1, with 7 bases lining up with TRBD1. The junction had 10 bases not matched to a gene; V was cut back by 6 bases and J by 5 bases. The CDR3 is made up of 14 amino acids. Per germline, CDR1 DFQATT and CDR2 SNEGSKA (reference sequence). This CDR3 is CSAAKTGRDNEQFF. The CDR3, as DNA: TGCAGTGCCGCTAAGACAGGGCGCGACAATGAGCAGTTCTTC.

This clonotype has a count of ten or more. V is TRBV12-3 or TRBV12-4 and J is TRBJ1-1, with a weak D call TRBD1 (6 bases). The CDR3 runs to 14 residues. Deletions cut 7 bases from V and 6 bases from J, with 18 bases between. CDR3 amino acids: CASKVTGSDAEAFF. Here the CDR3 DNA reads TGTGCCAGCAAAGTTACAGGGTCGGACGCTGAAGCTTTCTTT.

The V gene is TRBV9, the J gene TRBJ2-3; a possible D gene is TRBD1 (6 bases). V lost 4 bases, J lost 0 bases, and 15 bases lay in between. The CDR3 loop spans 16 amino acids. Germline assignment: CDR1 SGDLS and CDR2 YYNGEE. The CDR3 nucleotides read TGTGCCAGCAGCACACCTAGGGACACTAGCACAGATACGCAGTATTTT. It is translated as CASSTPRDTSTDTQYF.

Ten or more counts support this clonotype. The V and J genes are TRBV5-1 and TRBJ1-1; D might be TRBD1 (5 bases). Trimming removed 3 bases from V and 4 bases from J, with 13 bases in between. The germline gives CDR1 SGHRS, CDR2 YFSETQ. CDR3 length: 14 residues. CDR3 protein: CASSSDQGSTEAFF. The DNA for the CDR3 is TGCGCCAGCAGCTCGGACCAGGGAAGCACTGAAGCTTTCTTT. The full variable domain, completed using reference TRBV5-1 and TRBJ1-1, is KAGVTQTPRYLIKTRGQQVTLSCSPISGHRSVSWYQQTPGQGLQFLFEYFSETQRNKGNFPGRFSGRQFSNSRSEMNVSTLELGDSALYLCASSSDQGSTEAFFGQGTRLTVV.

This clonotype has ten or more counts. The rearrangement joins TRBV29-1 to TRBJ2-1, with 9 bases matching TRBD2. Germline loops: CDR1 SQVTM, CDR2 ANQGSEA. Germline trimming cut 1 base from V and 6 bases from J; bases unmatched to any gene: 16. This CDR3 is built from 18 residues. CDR3 amino acids: CSVEGPRGSGGSSNEQFF. DNA for the CDR3: TGCAGCGTTGAAGGCCCCCGGGGTAGCGGGGGAAGTAGCAATGAGCAGTTCTTC.

This clonotype occurred a few times. The J gene is TRBJ2-2, the V gene TRBV7-2; D perhaps matches TRBD2 (6 bases). CDR1 SGHTA and CDR2 FQGNSA come from the germline V gene. The V gene lost 2 bases and the J gene lost 2 bases, with 15 bases spanning the gap. The CDR3 extends over 17 amino acids. The CDR3 protein is CASSLMSLGGNTGELFF. CDR3 sequence (DNA): TGTGCCAGCAGCTTAATGTCCTTGGGGGGAAACACCGGGGAGCTGTTTTTT.

There are a few counts of this clonotype. J is TRBJ2-7 and V is TRBV25-1; TRBD2 might be the D (5 bases). V lost 6 bases and J lost 2, with 23 bases in between. CDR1 is MGHDK and CDR2 is SYGVNS in the germline V gene. The CDR3 is 17 residues long. The CDR3 here is CASRHPRWRVPAYEQYF. CDR3 bases: TGTGCCAGCAGACACCCTCGTTGGCGGGTTCCCGCCTACGAGCAGTACTTC.

This clonotype came up a few times. V usage is TRBV5-1 and J usage is TRBJ2-1, with 9 positions matching TRBD2. This CDR3 spans 16 amino acids. Germline CDR1 is SGHRS and CDR2 is YFSETQ. The V segment lost 0 bases and the J segment 10 bases; nucleotides outside the gene matches: 11. The CDR3 is CASSLELSGGIYEQFF. CDR3 DNA sequence: TGCGCCAGCAGCTTGGAGCTTAGCGGGGGAATTTACGAGCAGTTCTTC.

This clonotype occurred a few times. V usage is TRBV20-1 and J usage is TRBJ2-1, with 12 bases that match TRBD2. V gave up 3 bases and J gave up 1 base; unmatched junction bases: 7. The germline CDR1 and CDR2 sequences are DFQATT and SNEGSKA (reference sequence). The CDR3 spans 17 residues. The chain's CDR3 is CSARGKLAGGSYNEQFF. CDR3 coding DNA: TGCAGTGCTAGGGGGAAACTAGCGGGAGGTTCCTACAATGAGCAGTTCTTC.

This clonotype showed up many times. This rearrangement joins TRBV7-6 to TRBJ2-7; D might be TRBD1 (6 bases). This CDR3 comprises 17 residues. The V gene lost 2 bases and the J gene lost 2 bases, with 19 bases spanning the gap. The V gene's germline CDR1 is SGHVS and CDR2 FNYEAQ. For the CDR3, the DNA is TGTGCCAGCAGCTTAACTAAGTGGACAGATGGGACCTACGAGCAGTACTTC. Encoded protein: CASSLTKWTDGTYEQYF. Complete variable domain (other parts from reference TRBV7-6 and TRBJ2-7): GAGVSQSPRYKVTKRGQDVALRCDPISGHVSLYWYRQALGQGPEFLTYFNYEAQQDKSGLPNDRFSAERPEGSISTLTIQRTEQRDSAMYRCASSLTKWTDGTYEQYFGPGTRLTVT.